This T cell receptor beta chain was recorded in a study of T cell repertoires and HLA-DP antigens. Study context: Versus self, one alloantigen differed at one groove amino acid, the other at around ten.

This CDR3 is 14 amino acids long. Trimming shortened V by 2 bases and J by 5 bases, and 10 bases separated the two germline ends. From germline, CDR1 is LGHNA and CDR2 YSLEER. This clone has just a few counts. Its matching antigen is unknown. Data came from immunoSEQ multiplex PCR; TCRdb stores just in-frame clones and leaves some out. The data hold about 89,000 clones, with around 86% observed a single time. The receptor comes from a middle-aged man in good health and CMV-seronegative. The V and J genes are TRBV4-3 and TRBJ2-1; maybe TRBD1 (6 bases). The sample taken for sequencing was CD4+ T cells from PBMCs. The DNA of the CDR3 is TGCGCCAGCAGCCAATTGACAGGAAACAATGAGCAGTTCTTC. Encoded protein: CASSQLTGNNEQFF.